This passage covers 13 T cell receptor beta chains from one sample sequenced in a study of OX40 agonist ivuxolimab in advanced cancers. Some clones are missing from TCRdb's copy, which holds only in-frame ones; the method was immunoSEQ multiplex PCR. Among roughly 71,000 clones listed, roughly 89% were seen once. The sample was CD4+ or CD8+ T cells sorted from blood, taken in a trial of the OX40 agonist ivuxolimab. Receptors originate from an adult with an advanced solid tumor such as melanoma, head and neck, liver or kidney cancer.

This rearrangement joins TRBV5-4 to TRBJ2-1, with 10 bases fitting TRBD1. CDR1 and CDR2 (germline): SGHNT, YYREEE (reference sequence). The CDR3 runs to 16 residues. The trim removed 4 bases at V and 6 bases at J, leaving 10 bases unmatched. The CDR3 DNA is TGTGCCAGCAGCGGCGGAGGGACAGGGGAAACCAATGAGCAGTTCTTC. Its protein product is CASSGGGTGETNEQFF.

This chain joins TRBV4-2 and TRBJ1-4; D ambiguous. The length of the CDR3 is 14 residues. CDR1 and CDR2 (germline): LGHNA, YNFKEQ. The V end was cut by 4 bases, the J end by 8 bases, with 14 bases between. The CDR3 DNA is TGTGCCAGCAGCCTCCTTGGTCCTGACGAAAAACTGTTTTTT. It is translated as CASSLLGPDEKLFF.

This chain links TRBV7-3 with TRBJ2-5, with 13 bases identical to TRBD2. CDR1 is SGHTA, CDR2 FQGTGA, per germline. This CDR3 has 16 residues. Germline trimming cut 0 bases from V and 5 bases from J; bases unmatched to any gene: 3. CDR3 nucleotide sequence: TGTGCCAGCAGCTTAACGGGGACTAGCGGGATCGAGACCCAGTACTTC. Amino acids: CASSLTGTSGIETQYF.

This clone was detected only a few times. This chain joins TRBV27 and TRBJ1-6; 7 bases agree with TRBD1. With V trimmed by 5 bases and J by 10 bases, 5 bases remained unmatched. The CDR3 runs to 13 residues. Per the germline V gene, CDR1 is MNHEY and CDR2 is SMNVEV (reference sequence). CDR3 in DNA: TGTGCCAGCAGTACCGACAGGGACTCACCCCTCCACTTT. Encoded protein: CASSTDRDSPLHF.

The genes are TRBV13 and TRBJ1-1; no clear D. Germline CDR1 and CDR2: PRHDT and FYEKMQ (reference sequence). The V gene lost 3 bases and the J gene lost 1 base, with 12 bases spanning the gap. This CDR3 comprises 15 residues. The CDR3 spells CASSFRESGNTEAFF. The CDR3, as DNA: TGTGCCAGCAGCTTCCGGGAGTCGGGGAACACTGAAGCTTTCTTT.

The chain has TRBV5-4 and TRBJ2-7; 7 positions match TRBD1. This CDR3 comprises 12 residues. J lost 4 bases, V lost 4 bases, and 2 bases had no gene match. The V gene's germline CDR1 is SGHNT and CDR2 YYREEE (reference sequence). The CDR3 sequence is CASSRDSYEQYF. The CDR3 DNA reads TGTGCCAGCAGCCGGGACAGTTACGAGCAGTACTTC.

This clone is a singleton in its sample. As DNA, the CDR3 is TGTGCCAGCAGTTTCCCGCGGAGGGCGGGAAACACCGGGGAGCTGTTTTTT. This codes for CASSFPRRAGNTGELFF. The gene calls are TRBV27 and TRBJ2-2, with a weak D call TRBD2 (6 bases). Trimming took 3 bases from V and 2 from J, leaving 16 bases between them. This CDR3 contains 17 residues. Germline V gene data show CDR1 as MNHEY and CDR2 as SMNVEV (reference sequence).

The chain joins TRBV28 to TRBJ2-3, with TRBD2 as a possible D gene (5 bases). The CDR3 is 15 residues long. Germline CDR1 is MDHEN and CDR2 is SYDVKM. V shed 8 bases and J shed 5 bases, with 20 bases lying between them. The CDR3 sequence: CASARRIAGVDTQYF. CDR3 DNA sequence: TGTGCCAGCGCGAGGAGGATAGCCGGAGTAGATACGCAGTATTTT.

The chain links TRBV2 to TRBJ2-2, with D perhaps matching TRBD2 (5 bases). This CDR3 contains 15 residues. The V end was cut by 0 bases, the J end by 3 bases, with 8 bases between. The germline CDR1 and CDR2 sequences are SNHLY and FYNNEI. The CDR3 region has the DNA TGTGCCAGCAGTGAAGCCCTGGGAGACACCGGGGAGCTGTTTTTT. Translation gives CASSEALGDTGELFF.

The gene calls are TRBV5-1 and TRBJ1-1; tentative D call: TRBD1 (5 bases). This CDR3 region has 14 residues. V lost 4 bases to trimming and J lost 1 base, with 11 bases between them. Germline CDR1 is SGHRS and CDR2 is YFSETQ. The CDR3 nucleotides read TGCGCCAGCAGCGACCCAACAGGGAACACTGAAGCTTTCTTT. Protein product: CASSDPTGNTEAFF.

This chain joins TRBV30 and TRBJ1-2; TRBD1 might be the D (5 bases). The CDR3 is 15 residues long. V was cut by 0 bases and J by 3 bases, with 14 bases left in between. Per germline, CDR1 GTSNPN and CDR2 SVGIG (reference sequence). The CDR3 here is CAWSVTGAGHYGYTF. For the CDR3, the DNA is TGTGCCTGGAGTGTAACCGGGGCAGGACACTATGGCTACACCTTC.

The J gene is TRBJ1-1, the V gene TRBV5-1, with D unresolved. Per germline, CDR1 SGHRS and CDR2 YFSETQ. Trimming removed 0 bases from V and 9 bases from J, with 18 bases in between. The CDR3 totals 15 residues. CDR3 in amino acids: CASSLVRQADLKAFF. CDR3 nucleotides: TGCGCCAGCAGCTTGGTGCGCCAGGCCGACCTCAAAGCTTTCTTT.

The V gene is TRBV7-9, the J gene TRBJ1-3; D call uncertain. Germline V lookup: CDR1 SEHNR, CDR2 FQNEAQ (reference sequence). The CDR3 sequence is 14 residues long. Deletions cut 6 bases from V and 0 bases from J, with 9 bases between. The CDR3 nucleotides are TGTGCCAGCAGGGTGGGGAGCTCTGGAAACACCATATATTTT. Amino acids: CASRVGSSGNTIYF.